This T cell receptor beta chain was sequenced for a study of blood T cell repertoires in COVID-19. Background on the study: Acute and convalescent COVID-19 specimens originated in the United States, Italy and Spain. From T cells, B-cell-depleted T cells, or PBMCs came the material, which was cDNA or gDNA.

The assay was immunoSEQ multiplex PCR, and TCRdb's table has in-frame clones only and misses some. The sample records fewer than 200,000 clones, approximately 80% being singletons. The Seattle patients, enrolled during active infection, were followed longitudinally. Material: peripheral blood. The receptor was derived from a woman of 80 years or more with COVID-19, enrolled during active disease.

The CDR3 spells CSVLSGRSSAGANVLTF. Written as DNA, the CDR3 is TGCAGCGTTCTTAGCGGGAGAAGTTCGGCCGGGGCCAACGTCCTGACTTTC. The rearrangement uses TRBV29-1 and TRBJ2-6; TRBD2 agrees at 9 bases. With 5 bases clipped from V and 4 bases from J, the junction kept 12 bases outside the gene matches. Germline V gene data show CDR1 as SQVTM and CDR2 as ANQGSEA. The CDR3 contains 17 residues. Complete variable domain (other parts from reference TRBV29-1 and TRBJ2-6): SAVISQKPSRDICQRGTSLTIQCQVDSQVTMMFWYRQQPGQSLTLIATANQGSEATYESGFVIDKFPISRPNLTFSTLTVSNMSPEDSSIYLCSVLSGRSSAGANVLTFGAGSRLTVL.